The present TCR beta chain was sequenced within a study of beta chain features in type 1 diabetes (dated by TCRdb to 2016 to 2019). For the wider study: Mean age, gender distribution, total cell number and subset yield were not different between patients and healthy donors. Naive and central memory subsets were obtained from all 30 or so donors, but regulatory and stem cell-like memory subsets were isolated from only 8 patients and roughly eight healthy donors. A total of 100 million to 110 million sorted cells were examined across all samples, and a strong correlation was observed between cell number per subset and RNA yield. The study compared TCRB repertoires of sorted circulating CD4+ T cell subsets between recently diagnosed type 1 diabetes patients and matched healthy donors. General study outcomes and caveats: Fewer insertions and more nucleotide deletions at VDJ recombination sites were observed in patients with type 1 diabetes, implying thymic rearrangement abnormalities. Shorter templates might have been favored by PCR, but patient and control samples were amplified and corrected together, so both groups would have been affected equally by any skew. Naive, central memory and regulatory TCRB repertoires appeared to be more similar among patients than among healthy donors. Because cDNA was sequenced instead of genomic DNA, activated cells with high expression could be over-represented, although the groups did not differ in activation or CD3 levels. A moderate but significant shortening of TCRB CDR3 length was observed in type 1 diabetes patients in all four CD4+ subsets. Because the HLA sub-analyses included only small numbers of individuals, any influence of HLA type on TCRB rearrangement was left unresolved.

The germline V gene sets CDR1 to MNHEY and CDR2 to SVGAGI. Trimming removed 2 bases from V and 0 bases from J, leaving 11 bases between the germline ends. Inclusive of the bounding cysteine and phenylalanine, the CDR3 is 16 residues long. CDR3 DNA is the only sequence kept; it has 48 bases, read in frame from the first base. Each donor gave one peripheral blood draw, averaging approximately 120 mL, which was collected into heparinised tubes. A BD FACSAria II and a panel including CD45RO, CCR7, CD25, CD127, CD95 and CD27 were used to sort naive, central memory, regulatory and stem cell-like memory CD4+ T cells. A purity above 98% was achieved for all sorted populations. PBMCs were isolated immediately by Lymphoprep density gradient centrifugation and stained directly without culture. Samples were stained and sorted in pairs, with one healthy donor and one patient per experiment, so that batch effects were minimized.

The entire amount of isolated RNA was reverse transcribed using the High Capacity cDNA Reverse Transcription Kit, so the sequenced TCRB transcripts were expressed ones. Deep immunoSEQ sequencing was performed on naive, central memory and regulatory T cell samples, with an average of approximately 3.9 million total reads per sample. After sorted cells were lysed in RLT buffer, RNA was extracted with DNase-treated RNeasy Micro or Mini kits, with the choice depending on cell number. To prevent cross-contamination, each cell subset was processed individually, whereas patient and healthy donor samples were processed jointly. The immunoSEQ multiplex PCR was used to amplify TCRB sequences from cDNA, yielding 87-bp fragments that span the CDR3 region. Sequencing of the amplicons was done on the Illumina HiSeq platform. As for the original processing: Synthetic template baselines were used to correct PCR bias computationally, reads within Hamming distance 2 were collapsed, and singletons that could not be merged were discarded. Reads were aligned against IMGT so that V, D and J genes, CDR3 length and insertions or deletions at six rearrangement sites could be assigned. Within each subset, clonotype counts were normalized to the number of sorted cells before true diversity and Gini coefficients were calculated with the tcR R package. The overlap coefficient, calculated on TCRB nucleotide sequences, was used to measure repertoire sharing. TCRdb stores this immuneACCESS table with in-frame sequences only. Part of the clones is absent; in the studies checked, under half of the shortfall reflects unresolved V genes, and no reason is known for the rest. V and J calls plus clone size are reproduced from that table; the DNA served to infer D and trimming. The sample data list about 190,000 clones, and 7.8% of these were observed just once. The ten biggest clones cover approximately 1% of the sample.

In this sample, this clone turned up many times. Its antigen remains unidentified. Per-nucleotide qualities are absent, and no much larger clonotype sits a single base away. Sequencing used central memory CD4+ T cells from blood. The clonotype comes from a middle-aged woman with type 1 diabetes. The rearrangement joined TRBV6-5 to TRBJ2-1; perhaps TRBD1 is the D gene, with 6 bases matching. The DNA reads TGTGCCAGCAGTTACGGCCTCAGGGGCTCCTACAATGAGCAGTTCTTC. It translates to CASSYGLRGSYNEQFF.